This T cell receptor beta chain comes out of a study of blood T cell repertoires in COVID-19. Study at large: Sites across the United States, Italy and Spain contributed samples from acute and convalescent COVID-19. PBMCs, B-cell-depleted T cells, or T cells were the source of the cDNA or gDNA that made up the material.

Per the original data handling: Estimation of nucleated cell counts relied on the amplification of reference gene primers. Sequencing used immunoSEQ multiplex PCR; TCRdb keeps in-frame clones, though not all of them. V and J calls and clone size are given by that table; D and trimming were obtained from the DNA. Of approximately 380,000 clones in the sample, about 85% are singletons; the top ten hold roughly 3.7%. The sequence was obtained from a woman between 18 and 30 years old with acute or convalescent COVID-19. The specimen was peripheral blood.

The CDR3 sequence: CASSTLRSEQYF. DNA of the CDR3: TGTGCCAGCAGTACGCTAAGGAGCGAGCAGTACTTC. The V gene is TRBV12-3 or TRBV12-4, the J gene TRBJ2-7; unclear D gene. Trimming cost V 5 bases and J 6 bases, with 11 bases left between them. This CDR3 comprises 12 residues.